Reported below is one T cell receptor beta chain. What it recognizes is unknown. These data originate in a study of shared clonotypes between healthy human individuals. Produced via immunoSEQ multiplex PCR; TCRdb's table is partial and in-frame only. The sample records around 2,000,000 clones, roughly 94% being singletons. Study outcomes and limitations: Only a few donors were included, so the genetic and exposure-history diversity represented was limited.

Deletions cut 5 bases from V and 5 bases from J, with 10 bases between. CDR1 is SGHRS, CDR2 YFSETQ, per germline. This CDR3 spans 12 amino acids. In the CD4+ fraction, cells were divided into CD45RA+ naive and CD45RA-negative memory subsets. Sequencing was carried out using naive CD4+ T cells sorted from blood. Subset described: CD45RA+ positively selected. The sequence came from a man younger than 35 in good health. The chain combines TRBV5-1 with TRBJ2-5; the D gene is possibly TRBD2 (5 bases). As DNA, the CDR3 is TGCGCCAGCAGAGACACGGGGGAGACCCAGTACTTC. The encoded protein is CASRDTGETQYF.